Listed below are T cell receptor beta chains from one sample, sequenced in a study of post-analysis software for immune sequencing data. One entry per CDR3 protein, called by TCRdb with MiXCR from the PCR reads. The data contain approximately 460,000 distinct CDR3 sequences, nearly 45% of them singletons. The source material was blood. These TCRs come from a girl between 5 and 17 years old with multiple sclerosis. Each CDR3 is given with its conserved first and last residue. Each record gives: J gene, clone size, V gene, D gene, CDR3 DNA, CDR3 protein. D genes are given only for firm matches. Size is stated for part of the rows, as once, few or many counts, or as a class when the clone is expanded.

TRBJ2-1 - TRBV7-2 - TGTGCCAGCAGCTCCCACAATGAGCAGTTCTTC CASSSHNEQFF
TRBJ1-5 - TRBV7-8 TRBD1 TGTGCCAGCAGCTCCTTTGGGACAGGCGGCAATCAGCCCCAGCATTTT CASSSFGTGGNQPQHF
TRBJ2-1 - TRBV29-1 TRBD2 TGCAGCGTTGATCAACTAGCGGACTACAATGAGCAGTTCTTC CSVDQLADYNEQFF
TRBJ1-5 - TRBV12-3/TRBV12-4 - TGTGCCAGCAGTTTAGTCATGAAAAATCAGCCCCAGCATTTT CASSLVMKNQPQHF
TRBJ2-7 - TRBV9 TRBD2 TGTGCCAGCAGCGTGGGACTAGCGGGTCCACTAAGCTCCTACGAGCAGTACTTC CASSVGLAGPLSSYEQYF
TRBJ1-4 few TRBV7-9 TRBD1 TGTGCCAGCAGCAGCAGACAGGGAGGAGAAAAACTGTTTTTT CASSSRQGGEKLFF
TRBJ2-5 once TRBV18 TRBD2 TGTGCCAGCTCACCAAATAGCGGGGAGACCCAGTACTTC CASSPNSGETQYF
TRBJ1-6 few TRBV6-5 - TGTGCCAGCACCGAATCCGGGCCAAATTCACCCCTCCACTTT CASTESGPNSPLHF
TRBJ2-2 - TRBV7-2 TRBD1 TGTGCCAGCAGCGTCACAGGGGTTATCACCGGGGAGCTGTTTTTT CASSVTGVITGELFF
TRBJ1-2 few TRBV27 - TGTGCCAGCAGTTTAAGCCAGGGGTCTGGCTACACCTTC CASSLSQGSGYTF
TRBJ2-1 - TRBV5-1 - TGCGCCAGCGGACCCCCGGCGGGCTTAACCTACAATGAGCAGTTCTTC CASGPPAGLTYNEQFF
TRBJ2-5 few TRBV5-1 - TGCGCCAGCAGAGGAGGCCAAGAGACCCAGTACTTC CASRGGQETQYF
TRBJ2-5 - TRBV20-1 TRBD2 TGCAGTGCTAGAGATGCGGGGGTGCAGTACTTC CSARDAGVQYF
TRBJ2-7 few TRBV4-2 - TGTGCCAGCAGCCAAGACCCGGGACGGAGCTACGAGCAGTACTTC CASSQDPGRSYEQYF
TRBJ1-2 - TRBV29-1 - TGCAGCCTAGACCGGACAGACGTCGGCGGCTACACCTTC CSLDRTDVGGYTF
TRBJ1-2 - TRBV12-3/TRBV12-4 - TGTGCCAGCGCCCAGGGGAGCTATGGCTACACCTTC CASAQGSYGYTF
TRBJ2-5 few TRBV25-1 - TGTGCCAGCAGTGAATCTGGGTCAATAAAGACCCAGTACTTC CASSESGSIKTQYF
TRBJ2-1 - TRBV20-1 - TGCAGTGCTAGAGATTGGACGAGGGGGTTAAATGAGCAGTTCTTC CSARDWTRGLNEQFF
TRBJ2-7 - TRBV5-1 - TGCGCCAGCAGCTACTCCACTTCGGACGTAGGCCTAGTCAGGTCCTACGAGCAGTACTTC CASSYSTSDVGLVRSYEQYF
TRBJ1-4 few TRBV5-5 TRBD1 TGTGCCAGCAGCGATGCGACAGGGGAAGTCGAAAAACTGTTTTTT CASSDATGEVEKLFF
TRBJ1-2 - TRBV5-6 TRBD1 TGTGCCAGCAGTTTGGACAGGGAGGGTGGCTACACCTTC CASSLDREGGYTF
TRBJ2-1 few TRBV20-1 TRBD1 TGCAGTGCCAGCCACGGGACAGGGAACAATGAGCAGTTCTTC CSASHGTGNNEQFF
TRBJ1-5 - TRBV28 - TGTGCCAGCAGTTTAGGGAGGGGAGCTTCGGGCAATCAGCCCCAGCATTTT CASSLGRGASGNQPQHF
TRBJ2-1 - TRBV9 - TGTGCCAGCAGCGTAGGAGGTAGTGATGAGCAGTTCTTC CASSVGGSDEQFF
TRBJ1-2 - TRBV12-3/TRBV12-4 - TGTGCCAGCAGCCCAGGTTACTATGGCTACACCTTC CASSPGYYGYTF
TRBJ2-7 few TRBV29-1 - TGCAGCGTTGAACTAGGCGATACCTACGAGCAGTACTTC CSVELGDTYEQYF
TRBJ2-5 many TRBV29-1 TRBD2 TGCAGCGTTGGACTAGCGGGAGAAGAGACCCAGTACTTC CSVGLAGEETQYF
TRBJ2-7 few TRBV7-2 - TGTGCCAGCAGCTTAGGGATATCCGGGTACGAGCAGTACTTC CASSLGISGYEQYF
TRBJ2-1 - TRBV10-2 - TGCGCCAGCAGTGTAAGAGTTGGGGATGAGCAGTTCTTC CASSVRVGDEQFF
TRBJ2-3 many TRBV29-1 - TGCAGCGCCCTTTCCCCCACAGATACGCAGTATTTT CSALSPTDTQYF
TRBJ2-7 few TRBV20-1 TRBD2 TGCAGTGCTTTCGGACTAGCGACCACAACGCACTACGAGCAGTACTTC CSAFGLATTTHYEQYF
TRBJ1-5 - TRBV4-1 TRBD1 TGCGCCAGCAGCCAGGACAGGGTCGGCGGGCCCCAGCATTTT CASSQDRVGGPQHF
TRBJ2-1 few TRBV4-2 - TGTGCCAGCAGCCAAGAACGCGGGAATGAGCAGTTCTTC CASSQERGNEQFF
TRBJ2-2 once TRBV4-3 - TGCGCCAGCAGCCAAGATCGCAGGGTTATCGGGGAGCTGTTTTTT CASSQDRRVIGELFF
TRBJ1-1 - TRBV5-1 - TGCGCCAGCAGCTTGGATCGAGGTTCTGAAGCTTTCTTT CASSLDRGSEAFF
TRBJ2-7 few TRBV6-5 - TGTGCCAGCAGTTTGATGGGGGACAATAACTACGAGCAGTACTTC CASSLMGDNNYEQYF
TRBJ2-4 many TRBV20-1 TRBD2 TGCAGTGCTAGAGAAGGGCGGGGGGAAGCCAAAAACATTCAGTACTTC CSAREGRGEAKNIQYF
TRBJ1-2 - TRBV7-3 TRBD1 TGTGCCAGCAGCTTAGGAACAGGGGTAAACTATGGCTACACCTTC CASSLGTGVNYGYTF
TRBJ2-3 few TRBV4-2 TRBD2 TGTGCCAGCAGCCAAGCTGGGACTAGCGGGCTTAGCACAGATACGCAGTATTTT CASSQAGTSGLSTDTQYF
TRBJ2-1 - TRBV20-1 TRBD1 TGCAGTGCTAGGGGGGACAGGGTCGTCTATGAGCAGTTCTTC CSARGDRVVYEQFF
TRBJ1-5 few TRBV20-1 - TGCAGTTTTCGCCAGGGCAATCAGCCCCAGCATTTT CSFRQGNQPQHF
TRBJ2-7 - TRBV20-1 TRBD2 TGCAGTGCTAGAGATGCGAGGGAGGGGTACGAGCAGTACTTC CSARDAREGYEQYF
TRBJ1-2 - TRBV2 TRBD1 TGTGCCAGCAGTGAAAGGGGGACAGGGGGCTATGGCTACACCTTC CASSERGTGGYGYTF
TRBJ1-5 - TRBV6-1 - TGTGCCAGCAGCCCCGGGAGACCAAATAGCAATCAGCCCCAGCATTTT CASSPGRPNSNQPQHF
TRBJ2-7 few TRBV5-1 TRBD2 TGCGCCAGCAGCCCCGCCGGGGGACTAGACTACGAGCAGTACTTC CASSPAGGLDYEQYF
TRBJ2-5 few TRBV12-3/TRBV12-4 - TGTGCCAGCAGTTTGAAACAGGGCGAAGAGACCCAGTACTTC CASSLKQGEETQYF
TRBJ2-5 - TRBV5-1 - TGCGCCAGCAGCTTGGAGACCTCCCTGGGGGGGACCCAGTACTTC CASSLETSLGGTQYF
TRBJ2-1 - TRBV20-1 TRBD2 TGCAGTGGAACTAGCGGGATAGGTGGGGGCCATGAGCAGTTCTTC CSGTSGIGGGHEQFF
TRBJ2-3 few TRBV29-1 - TGCAGCGTTGCTGGCAGGATACAAACAGATACGCAGTATTTT CSVAGRIQTDTQYF
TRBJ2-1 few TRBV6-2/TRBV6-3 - TGTGCCAGCATGTGGGACCAAACTAATGAGCAGTTCTTC CASMWDQTNEQFF
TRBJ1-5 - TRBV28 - TGTGCCAGCAGTTTATCGGTCAGGGTTGGCAATCAGCCCCAGCATTTT CASSLSVRVGNQPQHF
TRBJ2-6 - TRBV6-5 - TGTGCCAGCAGTTACTCGGGGAGCTCTGGGGCCAACGTCCTGACTTTC CASSYSGSSGANVLTF